This entry describes one TCR beta chain. This sample is part of a study of CXCR3-negative and CXCR3-positive naive CD8 T cells. This CDR3 contains 14 residues. Germline CDR1 SQVTM, CDR2 ANQGSEA. Through 5' RACE with UMI labels, the TRB cDNA libraries were prepared. TCRdb reprocessed the 5' RACE reads, with one entry per CDR3 protein and no DNA. The sample has roughly 8,700 distinct CDR3 sequences, and its top ten clones hold approximately 2.1%. The TCR originated in a human donor in good health. Some clones in this sample may be carry-over from other donors' samples. Sequencing used naive CXCR3- CD8+ T cells from blood. Subset defined: CD45RO-CCR7+CD27+CD95- naive CD8+ T cells lacking CXCR3 (TNR3-). V gene TRBV29-1 combines with J gene TRBJ2-1; TCRdb outputs TRBD1, but without DNA this stays unchecked. The CDR3 region is CSVAGRVSYNEQFF.